These 25 T cell receptor beta chains share one sample of origin, sequenced in a study of blood T cell repertoires in COVID-19. Data came from immunoSEQ multiplex PCR; TCRdb stores just in-frame clones and leaves some out. Of approximately 350,000 clones in the sample, about 88% were seen once. Sequencing was performed on PBMCs or T cells enriched from blood (not recorded which). Receptor source: a woman aged 30 to 39 who had recovered from COVID-19.

The J gene is TRBJ2-7, the V gene TRBV7-9; weak D call: TRBD2 (6 bases). Deletions cut 1 base from V and 2 bases from J, with 12 bases between. CDR1 SEHNR and CDR2 FQNEAQ come from the germline V gene (reference sequence). The CDR3 length is 15 residues. CDR3 sequence reads: CASSLEEGQTYEQYF. In nucleotides, the CDR3 is TGTGCCAGCAGCTTAGAGGAGGGGCAGACCTACGAGCAGTACTTC.

V is TRBV28 and J is TRBJ1-2, with a weak D call TRBD1 (5 bases). CDR1 is MDHEN, CDR2 SYDVKM, per germline. Trimming left V 3 bases short and J 8 bases short, with 19 bases between. The CDR3 loop spans 15 amino acids. The DNA for the CDR3 is TGTGCCAGCAGTTTGCCAGGCGCCTCGGGGGGAGGCTACACCTTC. It is translated as CASSLPGASGGGYTF.

This chain connects TRBV5-6 to TRBJ2-7; D gene unclear. CDR3 length: 13 amino acids. The germline gives CDR1 SGHDT, CDR2 YYEEEE. V was shortened by 0 bases and J by 3 bases, with 7 bases between the two germline ends. CDR3 amino acids: CASSLAAGYEQYF. CDR3 nucleotides: TGTGCCAGCAGCTTGGCGGCAGGCTACGAGCAGTACTTC. Full variable domain (rest looked up from reference TRBV5-6 and TRBJ2-7): DAGVTQSPTHLIKTRGQQVTLRCSPKSGHDTVSWYQQALGQGPQFIFQYYEEEERQRGNFPDRFSGHQFPNYSSELNVNALLLGDSALYLCASSLAAGYEQYFGPGTRLTVT.

For the CDR3, the DNA is TGTGCCAGCAGTTTATATCAGGGGAGAGGCTACACCTTC. It translates to CASSLYQGRGYTF. The gene calls are TRBV27 and TRBJ1-2; tentative D call: TRBD1 (6 bases). The V end was cut by 1 base, the J end by 8 bases, with 11 bases between. Germline CDR1 reads MNHEY; CDR2 reads SMNVEV (reference sequence). This CDR3 is 13 amino acids long.

The J gene is TRBJ2-1, the V gene TRBV5-1; tentative D call: TRBD2 (6 bases). The germline gives CDR1 SGHRS, CDR2 YFSETQ. The V end lost 4 bases, the J end lost 8 bases, and 13 bases lay between the germline ends. The CDR3 is made up of 13 amino acids. The CDR3 bases are TGCGCCAGCAGCCAATTGGGGGGTTATGAGCAGTTCTTC. It translates to CASSQLGGYEQFF. The whole variable domain, filled in from reference TRBV5-1 and TRBJ2-1, reads KAGVTQTPRYLIKTRGQQVTLSCSPISGHRSVSWYQQTPGQGLQFLFEYFSETQRNKGNFPGRFSGRQFSNSRSEMNVSTLELGDSALYLCASSQLGGYEQFFGPGTRLTVL.

The rearrangement uses TRBV2 and TRBJ1-1, with D uncertain. Trimming pared 5 bases from V and 5 bases from J, leaving 12 bases between. This CDR3 spans 13 amino acids. Germline CDR1 SNHLY, CDR2 FYNNEI. The CDR3 reads CASSNMPGTEAFF. The CDR3 DNA reads as TGTGCCAGCAGTAACATGCCGGGGACTGAAGCTTTCTTT. Combining the CDR3 with reference TRBV2 and TRBJ1-1 gives the whole variable domain EPEVTQTPSHQVTQMGQEVILRCVPISNHLYFYWYRQILGQKVEFLVSFYNNEISEKSEIFDDQFSVERPDGSNFTLKIRSTKLEDSAMYFCASSNMPGTEAFFGQGTRLTVV.

This chain links TRBV13 with TRBJ2-7, with D possibly being TRBD2 (5 bases). Germline V CDR1 and CDR2: PRHDT, FYEKMQ (reference sequence). V dropped 4 bases and J dropped 3 bases, with 13 bases sitting between them. This CDR3 contains 14 residues. The CDR3 DNA reads as TGTGCCAGCAGCTACGGGAACTTAAACTACGAGCAGTACTTC. Amino acids: CASSYGNLNYEQYF.

A remark on this clone: One base away lies a much larger clone, so this may be a sequencing read error. V and J are TRBV13 and TRBJ1-1; D not resolved. Between the trimmed V and J ends, which lost 3 bases and 3 bases, there was a span of 8 bases. The CDR3 totals 13 residues. Germline lookup yields CDR1 PRHDT and CDR2 FYEKMQ (reference sequence). The CDR3 DNA sequence: TGTGCCAGCAGCTTCGCAGAGGACACTGAAGCTTTCTTT. Translation gives CASSFAEDTEAFF.

The chain employs TRBV28 and TRBJ2-1; 7 nucleotides agree with TRBD1. V dropped 6 bases and J dropped 14; count of bases not matched to a gene: 10. The CDR3 runs 12 residues. Looked up from germline, CDR1 is MDHEN and CDR2 is SYDVKM. CDR3 region: CASRLQGMEEFF. DNA for the CDR3: TGTGCCAGCAGGTTACAGGGGATGGAAGAGTTCTTC. Full variable domain (remainder filled in from reference TRBV28 and TRBJ2-1): DVKVTQSSRYLVKRTGEKVFLECVQDMDHENMFWYRQDPGLGLRLIYFSYDVKMKEKGDIPEGYSVSREKKERFSLILESASTNQTSMYLCASRLQGMEEFFGPGTRLTVL.

J is TRBJ1-2 and V is TRBV7-8, with 8 bases aligning to TRBD1. V gave up 6 bases and J gave up 0 bases; unmatched junction bases: 12. The germline V gene has CDR1 SGHVS and CDR2 FQNEAQ. The CDR3 has 17 residues. Written as DNA, the CDR3 is TGTGCCAGCAGTACCTGGACAGGGTTGGCTCCTAACTATGGCTACACCTTC. Protein: CASSTWTGLAPNYGYTF.

The chain uses TRBV19 and TRBJ2-5; tentative D call: TRBD2 (6 bases). This CDR3 contains 15 residues. Germline V gene lookup returns CDR1 LNHDA and CDR2 SQIVND (reference sequence). V was trimmed by 4 bases and J by 3 bases, leaving 15 bases between them. CDR3 bases: TGTGCCAGTAGTAGGGGACTCCTCGGGGAAGAGACCCAGTACTTC. Protein product: CASSRGLLGEETQYF.

This sequence joins TRBV19 and TRBJ1-5; the D gene is possibly TRBD1 (6 bases). Germline loops: CDR1 LNHDA, CDR2 SQIVND (reference sequence). The CDR3 runs to 15 residues. V was trimmed by 3 bases and J by 9 bases, leaving 18 bases between them. The CDR3 sequence is CASSISYGTLGPQHF. In nucleotides, the CDR3 is TGTGCCAGTAGTATTTCCTACGGGACACTTGGGCCCCAGCATTTT.

This chain joins TRBV28 and TRBJ2-7; TRBD2 aligns across 7 bases. The V gene's germline CDR1 is MDHEN and CDR2 SYDVKM. J gave up 12 bases and V 7 bases, and 18 bases lay outside the gene matches. The CDR3 is 14 residues long. As DNA, the CDR3 is TGTGCCAGCACGGCGGCGGGAGAGGACCTTACGGGGTACTTC. It encodes CASTAAGEDLTGYF.

The V call is TRBV19, the J call TRBJ2-1, with TRBD2 matching over 10 bases. Germline CDR1 is LNHDA and CDR2 is SQIVND (reference sequence). This CDR3 spans 16 amino acids. V lost 11 bases and J lost 4; bases outside the gene matches: 14. CDR3 amino acids: CASKGTSGNFYNEQFF. Here the CDR3 DNA reads TGTGCCTCTAAAGGAACTAGCGGGAATTTTTACAATGAGCAGTTCTTC.

The rearrangement uses TRBV7-2 and TRBJ2-1, with TRBD2 matching 7 bases. The junction had 10 bases not matched to a gene; V was cut back by 1 base and J by 7 bases. This CDR3 comprises 16 residues. From germline, CDR1 is SGHTA and CDR2 FQGNSA. CDR3 region: CASSLETSLGGNEQFF. In DNA, the CDR3 is TGTGCCAGCAGCTTAGAGACTAGCCTAGGTGGAAATGAGCAGTTCTTC.

Concerning this clone: Other DNA variants within this sample encode the same CDR3. The gene calls are TRBV24-1 and TRBJ2-3; tentative D call: TRBD2 (5 bases). V lost 5 bases, J lost 1 base, and 6 bases lay in between. Germline assignment: CDR1 KGHDR and CDR2 SFDVKD. The CDR3 is 13 amino acids. The CDR3 sequence: CATSARGTDTQYF. The CDR3 DNA sequence: TGTGCCACCAGTGCGCGGGGCACAGATACGCAGTATTTT.

The J gene is TRBJ2-7, the V gene TRBV19; the match to TRBD2 covers 7 bases. This CDR3 has 14 amino acids. Per germline, CDR1 LNHDA and CDR2 SQIVND (reference sequence). With 5 bases clipped from V and 7 bases from J, the junction kept 11 bases outside the gene matches. The CDR3 sequence is CASSLMGGSDEQYF. The CDR3 nucleotides read TGTGCCAGTAGTTTAATGGGCGGGAGCGATGAGCAGTACTTC.

The J gene is TRBJ1-6, the V gene TRBV12-1; TRBD1 was called by the table and not checked on the DNA. TRBV12-1 is reported as a pseudogene. This CDR3 has 17 residues. The DNA of the CDR3 is TGTGCCAGCAGCCTCCCCCCCCGGGACAGGTATAATTCACCCCTCCACTTT. It encodes CASSLPPRDRYNSPLHF.

The rearrangement uses TRBV18 and TRBJ2-1; 12 nucleotides align to TRBD1. CDR3 length: 16 amino acids. Germline V lookup: CDR1 KGHSH, CDR2 LQKENI. The junction had 7 bases not matched to a gene; V was cut back by 4 bases and J by 6 bases. The CDR3 region is CASSRGQGALVNEQFF. The CDR3 nucleotides read TGTGCCAGCTCACGGGGACAGGGGGCGTTAGTCAATGAGCAGTTCTTC.

The chain recombines TRBV5-1 with TRBJ2-1, with D uncertain. Deletions cut 4 bases from V and 10 bases from J, with 15 bases between. The germline gives CDR1 SGHRS, CDR2 YFSETQ. This CDR3 has 13 residues. The DNA of the CDR3 is TGCGCCAGCAGCCGAAGCATATTAAGCGAGCAGTTCTTC. Translating gives CASSRSILSEQFF.

This chain links TRBV28 with TRBJ1-6; 8 positions match TRBD1. CDR3 length: 15 amino acids. The V and J ends lost 5 bases and 13 bases, in that order; junction bases with no gene match: 13. Germline V gene lookup returns CDR1 MDHEN and CDR2 SYDVKM. The CDR3 DNA follows: TGTGCCAGCAGTCATAGGACAGGGCATGGTAGGCCCCTCCACTTT. It codes for CASSHRTGHGRPLHF.

The chain carries TRBV7-2 and TRBJ2-7, with 8 bases identical to TRBD1. V lost 0 bases to trimming and J lost 3 bases; unmatched junction nucleotides: 1. The length of the CDR3 is 14 residues. Germline CDR1 and CDR2: SGHTA and FQGNSA. CDR3 coding DNA: TGTGCCAGCAGCTTAGCGGGACAGGTCTACGAGCAGTACTTC. Amino acids: CASSLAGQVYEQYF.

This chain links TRBV10-3 with TRBJ2-7; D is unclear. This CDR3 has 16 residues. Trimming shortened V by 2 bases and J by 9 bases, and 23 bases separated the two germline ends. Germline CDR1 ENHRY, CDR2 SYGVKD. CDR3 sequence reads: CAISEAEITTSYGQYF. CDR3 nucleotides: TGTGCCATCAGTGAGGCTGAAATAACTACGAGCTATGGGCAGTACTTC.

This clone turned up a few times. The chain recombines TRBV5-4 with TRBJ1-4; 7 bases map to TRBD1. V shed 3 bases, J shed 8 bases, and the junction held 10 bases outside the gene matches. This CDR3 has 15 residues. Per germline, CDR1 SGHNT and CDR2 YYREEE (reference sequence). The CDR3 DNA is TGTGCCAGCAGCTGGGGACCTGGGGACAGCGAAAAACTGTTTTTT. Protein: CASSWGPGDSEKLFF.

This clone came up once. The genes are TRBV5-6 and TRBJ2-7; the D gene is possibly TRBD1 (6 bases). The V gene's germline CDR1 is SGHDT and CDR2 YYEEEE. V was cut by 0 bases and J by 5 bases, with 9 bases left in between. CDR3 length: 13 amino acids. This CDR3 is CASSLGTVNEQYF. Written as DNA, the CDR3 is TGTGCCAGCAGCTTGGGGACAGTCAACGAGCAGTACTTC. The whole variable domain, filled in from reference TRBV5-6 and TRBJ2-7, reads DAGVTQSPTHLIKTRGQQVTLRCSPKSGHDTVSWYQQALGQGPQFIFQYYEEEERQRGNFPDRFSGHQFPNYSSELNVNALLLGDSALYLCASSLGTVNEQYFGPGTRLTVT.